The rows below give T cell receptor beta chains drawn from one sample of a study of control samples from healthy donors and cancer patients. Method: immunoSEQ multiplex PCR; TCRdb's copy keeps in-frame clones and lacks some. The data show roughly 92,000 clones, with 86% seen just once and roughly 1.3% held by the top ten. The specimen sequenced was blood. All receptors come from a woman aged 50 to 60 in good health. Each CDR3 is given with its conserved first and last residue.

len	v_gene	j_gene	CDR3aa
15	TRBV9	TRBJ1-4	CASSRNRQGGEKLFF
17	TRBV21-1	TRBJ1-5	CASSTSRDRISNQPQHF
15	TRBV28	TRBJ2-2	CASSLPGPNTGELFF
16	TRBV7-2	TRBJ1-1	CASSLVPGAPVTEAFF
14	TRBV18	TRBJ2-7	CASSRDRDDYEQYF
15	TRBV5-5	TRBJ1-1	CASSLAQPGNTEAFF
11	TRBV2	TRBJ2-3	CASSVSDTQYF
13	TRBV12-3/TRBV12-4	TRBJ2-7	CASWQGLSYEQYF
13	TRBV24-1	TRBJ2-1	CATSLGPRAEQFF
12	TRBV2	TRBJ2-7	CASRGPEREQYF
14	TRBV28	TRBJ1-1	CASRDGADHTEAFF
13	TRBV11-2	TRBJ2-7	CASSLGDRGEQYF
14	TRBV5-5	TRBJ1-4	CASTRLTGAEKLFF
13	TRBV7-3	TRBJ2-2	CASSPLGTGELFF
15	TRBV2	TRBJ1-5	CASSPQGSGNQPQHF
15	TRBV18	TRBJ1-4	CASSPRQGRNEKLFF
15	TRBV28	TRBJ2-7	CASSSGGDQRYEQYF
16	TRBV4-1	TRBJ1-5	CASSRSGTGSNQPQHF
13	TRBV7-2	TRBJ1-1	CASSGGGLFGAFF
16	TRBV19	TRBJ1-1	CASSIVEGRLNTEAFF
12	TRBV6-5	TRBJ2-1	CASRTAYNEQFF
16	TRBV11-3	TRBJ2-3	CASSLVGGGGTDTQYF
17	TRBV4-1	TRBJ1-2	CASSPLAGATTNYGYTF
11	TRBV20-1	TRBJ2-7	CSARVGYEQYF
17	TRBV6-2/TRBV6-3	TRBJ2-3	CASSYSIGRLTVGTQYF
16	TRBV4-3	TRBJ1-5	CASSQERGYSNQPQHF
14	TRBV6-6	TRBJ2-1	CASSYSPGWNEQFF
14	TRBV5-1	TRBJ2-7	CASSLAQGAREQYF
14	TRBV19	TRBJ1-1	CASRAPGLRAEAFF
16	TRBV7-9	TRBJ2-5	CASSPRLAGRQETQYF
13	TRBV7-9	TRBJ2-7	CASSLGLGDEQYF
15	TRBV3-1/TRBV3-2	TRBJ2-3	CASSLGNPSTDTQYF
16	TRBV18	TRBJ2-3	CASSPDRGRNTDTQYF
13	TRBV3-1/TRBV3-2	TRBJ1-5	CASSSRGNQPQHF
15	TRBV11-2	TRBJ2-5	CASSLLAPREETQYF
11	TRBV18	TRBJ2-1	CASSWENEQFF
17	TRBV7-2	TRBJ1-2	CASSLDAGQGVPYGYTF
12	TRBV7-2	TRBJ1-2	CASSLEGGGYTF
15	TRBV6-5	TRBJ1-5	CASRDRAKGNQPQHF
18	TRBV7-2	TRBJ2-1	CASSLVLLTSGGYNEQFF
13	TRBV28	TRBJ1-5	CASSPGNNQPQHF
16	TRBV2	TRBJ2-3	CASSEGASGPTDTQYF
18	TRBV6-2/TRBV6-3	TRBJ2-2	CASSLYMASGIGTGELFF
15	TRBV7-3	TRBJ2-3	CASSLSWTSADTQYF
15	TRBV7-2	TRBJ2-5	CASSLDQGSAETQYF
14	TRBV19	TRBJ1-6	CASAGTGTDSPLHF
14	TRBV5-4	TRBJ2-1	CASSLVNGSPEQFF
13	TRBV9	TRBJ1-2	CASSLGRDYGYTF
13	TRBV18	TRBJ1-1	CASSSGMNTEAFF
15	TRBV28	TRBJ1-4	CASSQNAGAVEKLFF
13	TRBV19	TRBJ1-5	CASGQGLNQPQHF